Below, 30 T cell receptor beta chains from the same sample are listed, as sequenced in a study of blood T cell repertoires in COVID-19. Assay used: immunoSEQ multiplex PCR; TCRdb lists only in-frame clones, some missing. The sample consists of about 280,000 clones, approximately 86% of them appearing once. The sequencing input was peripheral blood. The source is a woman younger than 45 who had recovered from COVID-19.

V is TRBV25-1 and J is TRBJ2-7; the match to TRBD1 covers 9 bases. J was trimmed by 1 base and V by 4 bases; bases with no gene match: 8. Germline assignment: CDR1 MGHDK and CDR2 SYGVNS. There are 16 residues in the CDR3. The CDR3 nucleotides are TGTGCCAGCAGTGCTATTCGGGACAGGGTTTCCTACGAGCAGTACTTC. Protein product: CASSAIRDRVSYEQYF.

The CDR3 loop is CSVEAAGKFF. The CDR3 nucleotides are TGCAGCGTTGAAGCGGCAGGGAAGTTCTTC. V is TRBV29-1 and J is TRBJ2-1, with D perhaps TRBD1 (5 bases). Per germline, CDR1 SQVTM and CDR2 ANQGSEA. This CDR3 comprises 10 residues. The ends were cut back, 1 base at V and 14 bases at J, with 9 bases in the middle.

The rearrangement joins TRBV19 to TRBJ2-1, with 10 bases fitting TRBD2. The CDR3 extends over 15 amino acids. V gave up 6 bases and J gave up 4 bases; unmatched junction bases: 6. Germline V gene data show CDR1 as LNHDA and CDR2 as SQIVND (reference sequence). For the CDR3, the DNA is TGTGCCAGTAGGACGAGCGGGGGGGCTTACAATGAGCAGTTCTTC. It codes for CASRTSGGAYNEQFF.

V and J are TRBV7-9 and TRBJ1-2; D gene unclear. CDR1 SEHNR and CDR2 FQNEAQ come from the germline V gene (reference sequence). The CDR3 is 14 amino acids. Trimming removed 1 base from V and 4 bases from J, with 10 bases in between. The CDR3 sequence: CASSLGAGVYGYTF. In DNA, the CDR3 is TGTGCCAGCAGCTTAGGAGCCGGGGTCTATGGCTACACCTTC.

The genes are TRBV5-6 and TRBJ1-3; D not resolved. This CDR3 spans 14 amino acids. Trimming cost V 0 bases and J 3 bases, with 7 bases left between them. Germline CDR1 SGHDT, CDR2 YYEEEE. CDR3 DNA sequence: TGTGCCAGCAGCTTGGGGTCAGGTGGAAACACCATATATTTT. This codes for CASSLGSGGNTIYF.

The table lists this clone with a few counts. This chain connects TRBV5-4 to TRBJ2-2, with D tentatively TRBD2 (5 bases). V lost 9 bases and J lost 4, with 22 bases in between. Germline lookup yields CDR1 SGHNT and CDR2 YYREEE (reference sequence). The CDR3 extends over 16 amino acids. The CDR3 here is CATRPAGSVGTGELFF. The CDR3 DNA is TGTGCCACCCGACCCGCGGGTAGCGTAGGCACCGGGGAGCTGTTTTTT.

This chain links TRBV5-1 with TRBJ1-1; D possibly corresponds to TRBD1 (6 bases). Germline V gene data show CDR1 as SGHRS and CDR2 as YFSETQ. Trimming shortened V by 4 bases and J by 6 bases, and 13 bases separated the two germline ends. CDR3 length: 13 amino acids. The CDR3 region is CASSPPPGAEAFF. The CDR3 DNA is TGCGCCAGCAGCCCCCCTCCAGGGGCTGAAGCTTTCTTT.

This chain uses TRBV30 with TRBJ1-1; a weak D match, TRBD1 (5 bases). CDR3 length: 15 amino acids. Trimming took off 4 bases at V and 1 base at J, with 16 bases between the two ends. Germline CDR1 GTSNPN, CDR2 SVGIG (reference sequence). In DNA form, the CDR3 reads TGTGCCTGGATCCCGGGACTCCATGGGAACACTGAAGCTTTCTTT. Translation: CAWIPGLHGNTEAFF.

CDR3 region: CASSQEMGGNGYTF. As DNA, the CDR3 is TGTGCCAGCAGCCAAGAAATGGGGGGAAACGGCTACACCTTC. The chain combines TRBV3-1 (or the pseudogene TRBV3-2) with TRBJ1-2; possibly TRBD1 for D (5 bases). There are 14 residues in the CDR3. Trimming cost V 0 bases and J 8 bases, with 13 bases left between them. The germline CDR1 and CDR2 sequences are LGHDT and YNNKEL (reference sequence).

CDR3 in DNA: TGTGCCAGCAGTTCAGGACAGGGCGTTGGTGAGACCCAGTACTTC. As protein: CASSSGQGVGETQYF. V and J are TRBV27 and TRBJ2-5, with 8 bases that match TRBD1. Per the germline V gene, CDR1 is MNHEY and CDR2 is SMNVEV (reference sequence). CDR3 length equals 15 residues. V shed 4 bases and J 5 bases; nucleotides not matched to a gene: 9.

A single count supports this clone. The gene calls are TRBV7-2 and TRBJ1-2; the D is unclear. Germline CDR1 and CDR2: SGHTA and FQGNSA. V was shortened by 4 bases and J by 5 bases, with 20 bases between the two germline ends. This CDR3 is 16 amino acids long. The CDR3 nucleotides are TGTGCCAGCAGCTCTTCATTCCTAGCGACGGAGTATGGCTACACCTTC. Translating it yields CASSSSFLATEYGYTF.

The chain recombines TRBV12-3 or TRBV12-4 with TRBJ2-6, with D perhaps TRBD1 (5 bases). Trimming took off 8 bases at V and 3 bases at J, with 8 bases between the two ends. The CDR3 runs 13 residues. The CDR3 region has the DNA TGTGCCAGCTTAGGGGATGGGGCCAACGTCCTGACTTTC. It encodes CASLGDGANVLTF.

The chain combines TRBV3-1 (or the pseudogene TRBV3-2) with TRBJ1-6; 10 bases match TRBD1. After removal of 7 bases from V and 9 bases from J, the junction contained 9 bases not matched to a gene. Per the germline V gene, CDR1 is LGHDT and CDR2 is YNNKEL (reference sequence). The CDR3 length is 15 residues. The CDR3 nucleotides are TGTGCCAGCAACAATGGGGACAGGGGAGGTTCACCCCTCCACTTT. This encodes CASNNGDRGGSPLHF.

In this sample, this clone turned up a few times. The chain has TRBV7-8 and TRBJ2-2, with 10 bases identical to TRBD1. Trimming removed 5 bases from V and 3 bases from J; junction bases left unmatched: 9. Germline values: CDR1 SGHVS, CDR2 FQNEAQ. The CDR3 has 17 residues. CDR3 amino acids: CASSLARTGGHTGELFF. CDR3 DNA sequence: TGTGCCAGCAGCCTTGCAAGGACAGGGGGTCACACCGGGGAGCTGTTTTTT.

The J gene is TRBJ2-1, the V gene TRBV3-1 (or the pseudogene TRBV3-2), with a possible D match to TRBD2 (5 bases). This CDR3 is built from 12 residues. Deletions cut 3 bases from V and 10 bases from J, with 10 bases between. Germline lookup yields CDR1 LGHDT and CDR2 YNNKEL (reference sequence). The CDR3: CASSHLTGEQFF. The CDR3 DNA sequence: TGTGCCAGCAGCCACCTAACGGGGGAGCAGTTCTTC.

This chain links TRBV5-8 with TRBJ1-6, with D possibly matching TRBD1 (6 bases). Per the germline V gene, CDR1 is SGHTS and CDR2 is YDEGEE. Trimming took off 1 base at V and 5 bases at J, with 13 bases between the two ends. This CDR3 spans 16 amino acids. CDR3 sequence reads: CASSLLSDSHNSPLHF. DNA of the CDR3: TGTGCCAGCAGCTTGCTTTCGGACAGCCATAATTCACCCCTCCACTTT.

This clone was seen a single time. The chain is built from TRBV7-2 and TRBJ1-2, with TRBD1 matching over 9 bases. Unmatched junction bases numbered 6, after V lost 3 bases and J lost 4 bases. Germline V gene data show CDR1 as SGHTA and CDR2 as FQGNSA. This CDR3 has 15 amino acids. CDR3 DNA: TGTGCCAGCAGCTTTCCGGGACAGGGTGGCTATGGCTACACCTTC. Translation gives CASSFPGQGGYGYTF.

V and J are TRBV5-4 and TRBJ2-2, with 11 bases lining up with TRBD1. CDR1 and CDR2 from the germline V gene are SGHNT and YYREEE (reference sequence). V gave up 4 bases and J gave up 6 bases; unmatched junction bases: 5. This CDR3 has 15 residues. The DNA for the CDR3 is TGTGCCAGCAGCGCCGGGACAGGGGGTCCCGGGGAGCTGTTTTTT. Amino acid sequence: CASSAGTGGPGELFF. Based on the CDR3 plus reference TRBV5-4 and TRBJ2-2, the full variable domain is ETGVTQSPTHLIKTRGQQVTLRCSSQSGHNTVSWYQQALGQGPQFIFQYYREEENGRGNFPPRFSGLQFPNYSSELNVNALELDDSALYLCASSAGTGGPGELFFGEGSRLTVL.

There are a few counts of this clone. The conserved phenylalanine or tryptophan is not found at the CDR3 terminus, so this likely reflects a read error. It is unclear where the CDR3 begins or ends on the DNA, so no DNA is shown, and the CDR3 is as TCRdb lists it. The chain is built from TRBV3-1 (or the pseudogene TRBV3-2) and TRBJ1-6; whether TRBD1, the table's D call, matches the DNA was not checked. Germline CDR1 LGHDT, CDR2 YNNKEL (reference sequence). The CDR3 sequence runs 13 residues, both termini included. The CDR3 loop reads CASSQDLGTPLRL.

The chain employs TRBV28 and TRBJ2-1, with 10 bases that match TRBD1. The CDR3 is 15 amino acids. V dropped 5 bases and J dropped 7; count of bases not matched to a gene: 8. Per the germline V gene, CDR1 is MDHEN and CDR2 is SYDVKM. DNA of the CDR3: TGTGCCAGCAGTCAAGGCGACAGGGGGCGGAATGAGCAGTTCTTC. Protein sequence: CASSQGDRGRNEQFF. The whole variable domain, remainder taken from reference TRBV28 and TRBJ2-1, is DVKVTQSSRYLVKRTGEKVFLECVQDMDHENMFWYRQDPGLGLRLIYFSYDVKMKEKGDIPEGYSVSREKKERFSLILESASTNQTSMYLCASSQGDRGRNEQFFGPGTRLTVL.

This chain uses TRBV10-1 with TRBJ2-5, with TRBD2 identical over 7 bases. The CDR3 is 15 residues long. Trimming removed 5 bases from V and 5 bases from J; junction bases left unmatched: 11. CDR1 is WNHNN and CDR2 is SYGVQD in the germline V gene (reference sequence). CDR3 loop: CASSRGETAAETQYF. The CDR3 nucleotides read TGCGCCAGCAGTCGGGGGGAGACCGCGGCGGAGACCCAGTACTTC.

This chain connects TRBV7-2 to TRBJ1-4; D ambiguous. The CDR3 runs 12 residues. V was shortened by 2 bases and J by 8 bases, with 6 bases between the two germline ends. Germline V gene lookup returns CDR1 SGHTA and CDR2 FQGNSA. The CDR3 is CASSLLREKLFF. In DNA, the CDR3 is TGTGCCAGCAGCTTACTCCGGGAAAAACTGTTTTTT.

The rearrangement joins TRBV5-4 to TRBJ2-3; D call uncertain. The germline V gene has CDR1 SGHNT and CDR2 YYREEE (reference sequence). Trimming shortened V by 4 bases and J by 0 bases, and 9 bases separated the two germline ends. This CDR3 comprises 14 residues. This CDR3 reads CASSPFVSTDTQYF. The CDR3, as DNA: TGTGCCAGCAGCCCGTTCGTCAGCACAGATACGCAGTATTTT.

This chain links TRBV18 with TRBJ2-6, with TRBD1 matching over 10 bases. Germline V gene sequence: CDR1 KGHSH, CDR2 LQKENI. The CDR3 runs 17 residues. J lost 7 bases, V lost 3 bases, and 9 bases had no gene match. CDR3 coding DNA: TGTGCCAGCTCACCTCCGGACAGGGGGGGAACTGCCAACGTCCTGACTTTC. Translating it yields CASSPPDRGGTANVLTF.

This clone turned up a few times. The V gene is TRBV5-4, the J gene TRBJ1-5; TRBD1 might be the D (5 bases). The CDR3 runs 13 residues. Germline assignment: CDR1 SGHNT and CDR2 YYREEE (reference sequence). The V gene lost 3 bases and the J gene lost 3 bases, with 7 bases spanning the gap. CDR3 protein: CASSSGYNQPQHF. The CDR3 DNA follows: TGTGCCAGCAGCTCAGGGTACAATCAGCCCCAGCATTTT.

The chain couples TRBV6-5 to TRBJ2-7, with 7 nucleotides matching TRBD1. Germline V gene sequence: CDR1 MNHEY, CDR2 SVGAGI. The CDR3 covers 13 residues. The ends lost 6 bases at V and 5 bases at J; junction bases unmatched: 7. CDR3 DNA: TGTGCCAGCAGACGACAGGGTGTCCACGAGCAGTACTTC. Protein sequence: CASRRQGVHEQYF.

CDR3 region: CASSVPGQVLGYTF. CDR3 nucleotides: TGTGCCAGCAGTGTACCGGGACAGGTCCTCGGCTACACCTTC. The chain recombines TRBV25-1 with TRBJ1-2, with 8 nucleotides matching TRBD1. The V segment lost 4 bases and the J segment 8 bases; nucleotides outside the gene matches: 9. Germline V gene lookup returns CDR1 MGHDK and CDR2 SYGVNS. The CDR3 loop spans 14 amino acids.

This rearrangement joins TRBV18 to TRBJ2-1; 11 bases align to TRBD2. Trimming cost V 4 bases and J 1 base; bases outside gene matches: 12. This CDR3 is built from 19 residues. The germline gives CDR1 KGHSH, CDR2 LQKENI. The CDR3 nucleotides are TGTGCCAGCTCACTCCAGGTAGCGGGGGGGCCTGAATCCTACAATGAGCAGTTCTTC. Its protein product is CASSLQVAGGPESYNEQFF.

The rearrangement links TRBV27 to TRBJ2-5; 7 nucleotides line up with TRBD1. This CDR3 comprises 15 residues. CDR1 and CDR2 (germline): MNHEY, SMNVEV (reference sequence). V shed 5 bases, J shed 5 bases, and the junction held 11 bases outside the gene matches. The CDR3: CASSPRQGPRETQYF. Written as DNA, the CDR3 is TGTGCCAGCAGTCCGCGACAGGGACCGAGGGAGACCCAGTACTTC.

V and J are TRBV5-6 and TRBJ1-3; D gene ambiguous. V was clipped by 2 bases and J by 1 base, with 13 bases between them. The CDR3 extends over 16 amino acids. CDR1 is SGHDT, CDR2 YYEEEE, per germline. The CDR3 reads CASSFRTTRSGNTIYF. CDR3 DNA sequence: TGTGCCAGCAGCTTCCGGACTACCCGTTCTGGAAACACCATATATTTT.